A single sample is the source of the 30 T cell receptor beta chains below, sequenced in a study of T cell responses to AZD1222 COVID-19 vaccine. Method: immunoSEQ multiplex PCR; TCRdb's copy keeps in-frame clones and lacks some. Among more than 150,000 clones listed, 94% were seen once. The sequencing used peripheral blood, collected 28 days after the second AZD1222 dose. Receptor source: an adult who received the AZD1222 COVID-19 vaccine.

The chain uses TRBV7-8 and TRBJ1-2, with D unclear. The V end was cut by 2 bases, the J end by 8 bases, with 6 bases between. Germline V lookup: CDR1 SGHVS, CDR2 FQNEAQ. The CDR3 extends over 11 amino acids. CDR3 region: CASSLSHGYTF. In DNA, the CDR3 is TGTGCCAGCAGCTTAAGTCACGGCTACACCTTC.

The V and J genes are TRBV5-1 and TRBJ1-1, with 9 bases identical to TRBD1. CDR3 length: 15 amino acids. Germline CDR1 is SGHRS and CDR2 is YFSETQ. Trimming took 3 bases from V and 4 from J; bases not matched to a gene: 7. The CDR3 reads CASSSLGQGTTEAFF. The CDR3 nucleotides are TGCGCCAGCAGCTCTCTTGGACAGGGGACCACTGAAGCTTTCTTT.

The genes are TRBV19 and TRBJ2-1; TRBD1 might be the D (5 bases). There are 14 residues in the CDR3. Germline V gene lookup returns CDR1 LNHDA and CDR2 SQIVND (reference sequence). V gave up 7 bases and J gave up 9 bases, with 19 bases separating them. The DNA for the CDR3 is TGTGCCAGTACCCCGCATGACTCCAGGGTTGAGCAGTTCTTC. This codes for CASTPHDSRVEQFF.

This chain uses TRBV4-2 with TRBJ2-1; a weak D match, TRBD2 (6 bases). CDR1 LGHNA and CDR2 YNFKEQ come from the germline V gene. The CDR3 spans 18 residues. The ends were cut back, 4 bases at V and 7 bases at J, with 26 bases in the middle. Here the CDR3 DNA reads TGTGCCAGCAGCCGCAGCCTAAGTAGTGGTAGCGGAAGTAATGAGCAGTTCTTC. It translates to CASSRSLSSGSGSNEQFF.

A note on this clone: Other nucleotide sequences from this sample produce the same CDR3. The J gene is TRBJ1-3, the V gene TRBV18, with D unclear. Trimming removed 3 bases from V and 0 bases from J, with 9 bases in between. The CDR3 is 15 amino acids. The V gene's germline CDR1 is KGHSH and CDR2 LQKENI. Here the CDR3 reads CASSPNRDSGNTIYF. CDR3 in DNA: TGTGCCAGCTCACCTAACCGTGACTCTGGAAACACCATATATTTT.

This rearrangement joins TRBV12-3 or TRBV12-4 to TRBJ2-7; weak D call: TRBD2 (6 bases). The CDR3 sequence is 12 residues long. V gave up 5 bases and J gave up 5 bases, with 10 bases separating them. In DNA form, the CDR3 reads TGTGCCAGCAGTACTAGCTTTCACGAGCAGTACTTC. Its translation is CASSTSFHEQYF.

The chain links TRBV7-3 to TRBJ2-3; D remains ambiguous. V gave up 0 bases and J gave up 5 bases, with 15 bases separating them. The CDR3 is made up of 16 amino acids. CDR1 is SGHTA, CDR2 FQGTGA, per germline. The CDR3 DNA sequence: TGTGCCAGCAGCTTAACAGGGCGGAGTAGGAAAGATACGCAGTATTTT. It codes for CASSLTGRSRKDTQYF. Full variable domain (outside the CDR3, taken from reference TRBV7-3 and TRBJ2-3): GAGVSQTPSNKVTEKGKYVELRCDPISGHTALYWYRQSLGQGPEFLIYFQGTGAADDSGLPNDRFFAVRPEGSVSTLKIQRTERGDSAVYLCASSLTGRSRKDTQYFGPGTRLTVL.

CDR3 protein: CASSARGRAGGNGYTF. CDR3 nucleotides: TGTGCCAGCAGCGCGAGGGGCCGGGCTGGAGGGAATGGCTACACCTTC. The J gene is TRBJ1-2, the V gene TRBV9, with D possibly being TRBD1 (5 bases). Germline loops: CDR1 SGDLS, CDR2 YYNGEE. The ends were cut back, 3 bases at V and 6 bases at J, with 21 bases in the middle. The CDR3 is made up of 16 amino acids.

The chain joins TRBV28 to TRBJ1-1; a weak D match, TRBD1 (6 bases). V was clipped by 6 bases and J by 5 bases, with 13 bases between them. The CDR3 is 13 amino acids. Germline loops: CDR1 MDHEN, CDR2 SYDVKM. DNA of the CDR3: TGTGCCAGCAGATCTCCAGGGGAAACTGAAGCTTTCTTT. Its translation is CASRSPGETEAFF.

This rearrangement joins TRBV11-3 to TRBJ2-5; TRBD2 matches at 7 bases. V lost 2 bases, J lost 7 bases, and 4 bases stayed unmatched. The germline V gene has CDR1 SGHNT and CDR2 YENEEA. The CDR3 runs 13 residues. CDR3 residues: CASSLTREGTQYF. CDR3 coding DNA: TGTGCCAGCAGCTTAACCAGGGAGGGGACCCAGTACTTC.

The chain joins TRBV10-2 to TRBJ2-3, with a possible D match to TRBD2 (6 bases). The CDR3 extends over 12 amino acids. Trimming stripped 8 bases from V and 10 bases from J, with 16 bases between. Per germline, CDR1 WSHSY and CDR2 SAAADI. CDR3 in amino acids: CASGGLGSAQYF. The CDR3 nucleotides are TGCGCCAGCGGGGGGTTGGGCTCGGCGCAGTATTTT.

The V gene is TRBV4-1, the J gene TRBJ1-2; 7 bases align to TRBD1. J lost 2 bases, V lost 1 base, and 7 bases had no gene match. The CDR3 is 16 residues long. CDR1 is MGHRA, CDR2 YSYEKL, per germline. In DNA, the CDR3 is TGCGCCAGCAGCCAAGGGTGGACAGGCCTCAACTATGGCTACACCTTC. It is translated as CASSQGWTGLNYGYTF.

The chain combines TRBV9 with TRBJ2-5; 7 nucleotides line up with TRBD2. Germline lookup yields CDR1 SGDLS and CDR2 YYNGEE. This CDR3 contains 15 residues. V was pared by 1 base and J by 2 bases, with 5 bases of the junction left unmatched. The CDR3 DNA reads TGTGCCAGCAGCGTATCAGGGAGGGGACAAGAGACCCAGTACTTC. Translating gives CASSVSGRGQETQYF. The full variable domain, in which reference TRBV9 and TRBJ2-5 provide the parts outside the CDR3, is DSGVTQTPKHLITATGQRVTLRCSPRSGDLSVYWYQQSLDQGLQFLIQYYNGEERAKGNILERFSAQQFPDLHSELNLSSLELGDSALYFCASSVSGRGQETQYFGPGTRLLVL.

This rearrangement joins TRBV25-1 to TRBJ2-7, with D possibly matching TRBD1 (6 bases). This CDR3 contains 15 residues. Trimming shortened V by 6 bases and J by 5 bases, and 20 bases separated the two germline ends. CDR1 is MGHDK and CDR2 is SYGVNS in the germline V gene. In DNA, the CDR3 is TGTGCCAGCAGCCCAAAGAGGGGGATCGAACACGAGCAGTACTTC. It is translated as CASSPKRGIEHEQYF.

The chain couples TRBV19 to TRBJ1-2; no firm D call. This CDR3 contains 16 residues. Per the germline V gene, CDR1 is LNHDA and CDR2 is SQIVND (reference sequence). The V and J ends lost 6 bases and 4 bases respectively, with 21 bases between them. The CDR3 here is CASSPPPRRTSYGYTF. CDR3 nucleotides: TGTGCCAGTAGCCCCCCCCCGCGTCGGACCTCCTATGGCTACACCTTC.

J is TRBJ2-1 and V is TRBV21-1; no DNA check was done on the table's D call, TRBD2. TRBV21-1 is termed a pseudogene. The CDR3 length is 13 residues. CDR3 in amino acids: CASSKWLANEQFF. CDR3 nucleotides: TGTGCCAGCAGCAAATGGCTAGCTAATGAGCAGTTCTTC.

The chain employs TRBV7-2 and TRBJ2-5; 15 positions agree with TRBD2. Germline CDR1 reads SGHTA; CDR2 reads FQGNSA. This CDR3 region has 16 residues. With 4 bases clipped from V and 4 bases from J, the junction kept 4 bases outside the gene matches. In nucleotides, the CDR3 is TGTGCCAGCAGCTCGCCGGGACTAGCGGGGGGAGAGACCCAGTACTTC. This translates into CASSSPGLAGGETQYF.

This sequence joins TRBV7-3 and TRBJ2-2; no definite D call. Germline lookup yields CDR1 SGHTA and CDR2 FQGTGA. There are 12 residues in the CDR3. V dropped 5 bases and J dropped 8 bases, with 9 bases sitting between them. The CDR3, as DNA: TGTGCCAGCAGCCCGCCCGGAGGGGAGCTGTTTTTT. Residues: CASSPPGGELFF.

The rearrangement links TRBV6-4 to TRBJ2-5; D is possibly TRBD1 or TRBD2 (5 bases each). V was trimmed by 4 bases and J by 5 bases, leaving 11 bases between them. CDR3 length equals 13 residues. CDR1 and CDR2 from the germline V gene are MRHNA and SNTAGT. The CDR3 reads CASSADWGETQYF. The CDR3 nucleotides read TGTGCCAGCAGTGCCGACTGGGGGGAGACCCAGTACTTC.

For this clone: A read error may produce the germline difference seen at one junction end. This chain connects TRBV20-1 to TRBJ2-1, with D perhaps matching TRBD1 or TRBD2 (5 bases each). Germline CDR1 and CDR2: DFQATT and SNEGSKA (reference sequence). The CDR3 loop spans 10 amino acids. The CDR3: CSVNGTVRVF. CDR3 sequence (DNA): TGCAGCGTAAATGGGACGGTCAGGGTCTTC.

The chain joins TRBV19 to TRBJ2-5; D possibly uses TRBD1 or TRBD2 (5 bases each). Germline loops: CDR1 LNHDA, CDR2 SQIVND (reference sequence). CDR3 length: 16 residues. V was clipped by 4 bases and J by 6 bases, with 21 bases between them. The DNA for the CDR3 is TGTGCCAGTAGTACGGGGCCGTCCACACGGGCAAAGACCCAGTACTTC. Translating it yields CASSTGPSTRAKTQYF.

The V call is TRBV5-1, the J call TRBJ2-7; TRBD1 is a possible D gene (6 bases). The CDR3 loop spans 14 amino acids. The V end lost 3 bases, the J end lost 5 bases, and 15 bases lay between the germline ends. Germline V gives CDR1 SGHRS, CDR2 YFSETQ. As DNA, the CDR3 is TGCGCCAGCAGCTCTAGACAGGTTGAGGACGAGCAGTACTTC. It encodes CASSSRQVEDEQYF.

This chain connects TRBV5-1 to TRBJ2-7, with D perhaps TRBD1 (6 bases). This CDR3 is 14 amino acids long. CDR1 SGHRS and CDR2 YFSETQ come from the germline V gene. V gave up 1 base and J gave up 6 bases, with 14 bases separating them. CDR3 sequence: CASSLNLQGSEQYF. CDR3 in DNA: TGCGCCAGCAGCTTGAATCTACAGGGTTCCGAGCAGTACTTC.

The chain combines TRBV12-5 with TRBJ2-1; tentatively, D is TRBD1 (5 bases). Germline CDR1 LGHNT, CDR2 FRNRAP. The CDR3 runs 17 residues. V was clipped by 0 bases and J by 0 bases, with 12 bases between them. The chain's CDR3 is CASGLVQGVTSYNEQFF. In nucleotides, the CDR3 is TGTGCTAGTGGTTTGGTACAAGGGGTCACCTCCTACAATGAGCAGTTCTTC. The full variable domain, its missing parts supplied by reference TRBV12-5 and TRBJ2-1, is DARVTQTPRHKVTEMGQEVTMRCQPILGHNTVFWYRQTMMQGLELLAYFRNRAPLDDSGMPKDRFSAEMPDATLATLKIQPSEPRDSAVYFCASGLVQGVTSYNEQFFGPGTRLTVL.

The chain joins TRBV5-1 to TRBJ1-1; D perhaps matches TRBD1 (5 bases). CDR3 size: 17 residues. Germline values: CDR1 SGHRS, CDR2 YFSETQ. V lost 3 bases to trimming and J lost 1 base, with 19 bases between them. CDR3 bases: TGCGCCAGCAGCTCTTATTCGTTGACAGCTTCGAACACTGAAGCTTTCTTT. Its translation: CASSSYSLTASNTEAFF. The full variable domain, with the rest looked up from reference TRBV5-1 and TRBJ1-1, is KAGVTQTPRYLIKTRGQQVTLSCSPISGHRSVSWYQQTPGQGLQFLFEYFSETQRNKGNFPGRFSGRQFSNSRSEMNVSTLELGDSALYLCASSSYSLTASNTEAFFGQGTRLTVV.

The V call is TRBV4-1, the J call TRBJ2-7; no firm D call. Germline CDR1 and CDR2: MGHRA and YSYEKL. The V end was cut by 0 bases, the J end by 0 bases, with 9 bases between. The CDR3 is 15 residues long. In DNA form, the CDR3 reads TGCGCCAGCAGCCAAGACCAGTTCGGCTCCTACGAGCAGTACTTC. Its translation is CASSQDQFGSYEQYF.

A single count supports this clone. The chain uses TRBV28 and TRBJ1-4, with unresolved D. This CDR3 spans 13 amino acids. The germline CDR1 and CDR2 sequences are MDHEN and SYDVKM. The V and J ends lost 2 bases and 10 bases respectively, with 11 bases between them. The CDR3 is CASSLARLRKLFF. In nucleotides, the CDR3 is TGTGCCAGCAGTTTAGCTAGATTAAGAAAACTGTTTTTT.

The V gene is TRBV21-1, the J gene TRBJ2-3. TRBV21-1 is assigned pseudogene status. CDR3 size: 18 residues. The CDR3 nucleotides read TGTGCCAGCAGCAAAAAGTTTCACGTACCTTCTCGCACAGATACGCAGTATTTT. Translation gives CASSKKFHVPSRTDTQYF.

The chain links TRBV18 to TRBJ2-7, with a tentative D call TRBD1 (5 bases). The ends were cut back, 3 bases at V and 2 bases at J, with 11 bases in the middle. CDR1 is KGHSH and CDR2 is LQKENI in the germline V gene. The CDR3 sequence is 14 residues long. CDR3 nucleotide sequence: TGTGCCAGCTCACCCGTGGGGCTAACCTACGAGCAGTACTTC. Protein: CASSPVGLTYEQYF.

This chain uses TRBV3-1 (or the pseudogene TRBV3-2) with TRBJ1-1, with a possible D match to TRBD1 (5 bases). V was clipped by 0 bases and J by 5 bases, with 13 bases between them. The CDR3 is made up of 15 amino acids. Per the germline V gene, CDR1 is LGHDT and CDR2 is YNNKEL (reference sequence). The CDR3: CASSQDWGGRTEAFF. The CDR3 bases are TGTGCCAGCAGCCAAGATTGGGGGGGAAGGACTGAAGCTTTCTTT.